The 32 T cell receptor beta chains below come from one sample, sequenced in a study of immune evolution from preneoplasia to lung adenocarcinoma. The repertoire was sequenced with immunoSEQ multiplex PCR; TCRdb's copy has only in-frame clones and lacks some. The data show several thousand clones, with roughly 73% seen just once and about 7.8% held by the top ten. The source material was FFPE adjacent normal lung tissue. The receptors shown here come from a person aged 70 to 85 with lung adenocarcinoma.

In DNA, the CDR3 is TGCGCCAGCAGCTTAGGGGTATCTAGCGGGGGGGCTGATACGCAGTATTTT. This codes for CASSLGVSSGGADTQYF. The chain uses TRBV5-1 and TRBJ2-3; TRBD2 matches 12 bases. Germline V CDR1 and CDR2: SGHRS, YFSETQ. With 2 bases clipped from V and 6 bases from J, the junction kept 10 bases outside the gene matches. The CDR3 is made up of 17 amino acids.

This clone has just one count. CDR3 DNA: TGTGCCAGTACGACTAGCGGGGGGGGAGCAGATACGCAGTATTTT. Protein sequence: CASTTSGGGADTQYF. The V call is TRBV2, the J call TRBJ2-3, with 14 bases that match TRBD2. Germline CDR1 reads SNHLY; CDR2 reads FYNNEI. The ends lost 9 bases at V and 4 bases at J; junction bases unmatched: 6. This CDR3 comprises 15 residues.

The rearrangement links TRBV6-6 to TRBJ1-4, with D hard to call. The V gene lost 0 bases and the J gene lost 0 bases, with 8 bases spanning the gap. CDR3 length: 16 amino acids. The V gene's germline CDR1 is MNHNY and CDR2 SVGAGI (reference sequence). CDR3 DNA sequence: TGTGCCAGCAGTTACTCGTCCACGGCAACTAATGAAAAACTGTTTTTT. Translated: CASSYSSTATNEKLFF.

The CDR3 DNA reads as TGTGCCAGCAGCTTAGATGAGGGGACTCGGGCTTTCTTT. Its translation is CASSLDEGTRAFF. The chain recombines TRBV7-9 with TRBJ1-1; the D gene is possibly TRBD1 (5 bases). The length of the CDR3 is 13 residues. Germline-derived CDR1 and CDR2 are SEHNR and FQNEAQ (reference sequence). Trimming left V 1 base short and J 11 bases short, with 14 bases between.

The V call is TRBV6-4, the J call TRBJ2-5; tentatively, D is TRBD2 (6 bases). Trimming pared 6 bases from V and 3 bases from J, leaving 8 bases between. The CDR3 extends over 12 amino acids. Germline V gives CDR1 MRHNA, CDR2 SNTAGT. CDR3 coding DNA: TGTGCCAGCAGCGGCGGGGAAGAGACCCAGTACTTC. Amino acids: CASSGGEETQYF.

The rearrangement links TRBV11-2 to TRBJ1-1; D gene unclear. V was shortened by 3 bases and J by 1 base, with 6 bases between the two germline ends. Looked up from germline, CDR1 is SGHAT and CDR2 is FQNNGV. CDR3 length: 13 amino acids. CDR3 nucleotides: TGTGCCAGCAGCTTCGGCAGGAACACTGAAGCTTTCTTT. It specifies CASSFGRNTEAFF.

The chain uses TRBV5-1 and TRBJ2-3; 8 bases are shared with TRBD1. After removal of 5 bases from V and 3 bases from J, the junction contained 8 bases not matched to a gene. The CDR3 is made up of 15 amino acids. Germline assignment: CDR1 SGHRS and CDR2 YFSETQ. Here the CDR3 DNA reads TGCGCCAGCAGAGGAACAGGGGGGAAAACAGATACGCAGTATTTT. This sequence encodes CASRGTGGKTDTQYF.

The V gene is TRBV30, the J gene TRBJ2-7; D may be TRBD2 (7 bases). CDR1 is GTSNPN and CDR2 is SVGIG in the germline V gene (reference sequence). Trimming stripped 2 bases from V and 2 bases from J, with 22 bases between. The CDR3 runs to 17 residues. The DNA for the CDR3 is TGTGCCTGGAGTCGAGGGGGGGCGGGTAGTTTGGCCTACGAGCAGTACTTC. As protein: CAWSRGGAGSLAYEQYF.

This sequence joins TRBV10-2 and TRBJ1-3; D is ambiguous. Deletions cut 2 bases from V and 2 bases from J, with 7 bases between. Germline CDR1 is WSHSY and CDR2 is SAAADI. The CDR3 has 14 amino acids. For the CDR3, the DNA is TGCGCCAGCAGTGAGGCGGTGACTGGAAACACCATATATTTT. Amino acid sequence: CASSEAVTGNTIYF.

The chain recombines TRBV7-9 with TRBJ2-7; D is perhaps TRBD2 (5 bases). Per germline, CDR1 SEHNR and CDR2 FQNEAQ (reference sequence). V was shortened by 1 base and J by 4 bases, with 17 bases between the two germline ends. There are 16 residues in the CDR3. This CDR3 reads CASSLGSRGRRYEQYF. The CDR3 DNA reads TGTGCCAGCAGCTTAGGTTCTCGGGGTCGTCGGTACGAGCAGTACTTC.

This clone was seen more than once but under ten times. The chain uses TRBV18 and TRBJ1-1, with a possible D match to TRBD1 (5 bases). Trimming pared 1 base from V and 5 bases from J, leaving 8 bases between. CDR3 length: 13 residues. Germline CDR1 and CDR2: KGHSH and LQKENI. DNA for the CDR3: TGTGCCAGCTCACCACGGGGGGAGACTGAAGCTTTCTTT. Protein product: CASSPRGETEAFF.

V is TRBV28 and J is TRBJ2-5; 8 bases match TRBD2. The CDR3 has 15 amino acids. The germline V gene encodes CDR1 MDHEN and CDR2 SYDVKM. The ends lost 7 bases at V and 5 bases at J; junction bases unmatched: 12. The DNA of the CDR3 is TGTGCCAGCACCCTTAGCGGGAACCGAAGGGAGACCCAGTACTTC. This codes for CASTLSGNRRETQYF. Drawing the rest from reference TRBV28 and TRBJ2-5, the complete variable domain is DVKVTQSSRYLVKRTGEKVFLECVQDMDHENMFWYRQDPGLGLRLIYFSYDVKMKEKGDIPEGYSVSREKKERFSLILESASTNQTSMYLCASTLSGNRRETQYFGPGTRLLVL.

By proportion, this clone is medium-sized (0.01 to 0.1%). J is TRBJ1-2 and V is TRBV4-1, with D unclear. The CDR3 sequence is 14 residues long. Germline loops: CDR1 MGHRA, CDR2 YSYEKL. Deletions cut 0 bases from V and 8 bases from J, with 13 bases between. The CDR3 DNA is TGCGCCAGCAGCCAAGAAACAAATCGAGGCGGCTACACCTTC. It translates to CASSQETNRGGYTF.

The chain couples TRBV5-1 to TRBJ2-1; 8 bases map to TRBD1. The trim removed 3 bases at V and 9 bases at J, leaving 2 bases unmatched. Germline V gene data show CDR1 as SGHRS and CDR2 as YFSETQ. The CDR3 has 12 amino acids. CDR3 DNA: TGCGCCAGCAGCTGGGGACAGGCTGAGCAGTTCTTC. Translation gives CASSWGQAEQFF.

The chain recombines TRBV6-1 with TRBJ2-5, with D uncertain. The CDR3 has 14 amino acids. Germline CDR1 and CDR2: MNHNS and SASEGT. The germline V and J ends were trimmed by 6 bases and 0 bases, with 11 bases remaining between them. In nucleotides, the CDR3 is TGTGCCAGCAGGGGGATTGGGTACCAAGAGACCCAGTACTTC. This translates into CASRGIGYQETQYF.

This rearrangement joins TRBV19 to TRBJ2-5, with D possibly being TRBD2 (6 bases). Looked up from germline, CDR1 is LNHDA and CDR2 is SQIVND (reference sequence). V lost 2 bases, J lost 2 bases, and 12 bases lay in between. The CDR3 loop spans 15 amino acids. The chain's CDR3 is CASSINGLPQETQYF. Written as DNA, the CDR3 is TGTGCCAGTAGTATAAACGGACTACCTCAAGAGACCCAGTACTTC.

This clone was found a few times. This chain joins TRBV7-9 and TRBJ2-7; D tentatively fits TRBD1 or TRBD2 (5 bases each). CDR3 length equals 12 residues. Trimming left V 0 bases short and J 9 bases short, with 9 bases between. The V gene's germline CDR1 is SEHNR and CDR2 FQNEAQ (reference sequence). Written as DNA, the CDR3 is TGTGCCAGCAGCTTAGCGGGGACGACGCAGTACTTC. This codes for CASSLAGTTQYF. Full variable domain (outside the CDR3, taken from reference TRBV7-9 and TRBJ2-7): DTGVSQNPRHKITKRGQNVTFRCDPISEHNRLYWYRQTLGQGPEFLTYFQNEAQLEKSRLLSDRFSAERPKGSFSTLEIQRTEQGDSAMYLCASSLAGTTQYFGPGTRLTVT.

V is TRBV27 and J is TRBJ2-5; 11 positions agree with TRBD2. Germline V gene lookup returns CDR1 MNHEY and CDR2 SMNVEV (reference sequence). The CDR3 is 15 residues long. J was trimmed by 5 bases and V by 6 bases; bases with no gene match: 8. The DNA for the CDR3 is TGTGCCAGCAGCCGCACTAGCGGGAGACGTGAGACCCAGTACTTC. Translated, it gives CASSRTSGRRETQYF.

The rearrangement links TRBV9 to TRBJ2-5, with 13 bases lining up with TRBD2. Losses at the gene ends were 3 bases for V and 5 bases for J; bases not matched to a gene: 1. Germline V gene sequence: CDR1 SGDLS, CDR2 YYNGEE. CDR3 length: 14 residues. The CDR3 DNA follows: TGTGCCAGCAGCGAGGGACTAGCGGGGGAGACCCAGTACTTC. Translation gives CASSEGLAGETQYF.

The chain carries TRBV11-1 and TRBJ1-1; 8 positions match TRBD1. This CDR3 spans 15 amino acids. In germline, CDR1 is SGHAT, CDR2 FQDESV (reference sequence). Trimming took 3 bases from V and 3 from J; bases not matched to a gene: 6. In nucleotides, the CDR3 is TGTGCCAGCAGCTTTTCGGACAGGGTTGACACTGAAGCTTTCTTT. Translation: CASSFSDRVDTEAFF.

This sequence joins TRBV10-2 and TRBJ1-5; tentative D call: TRBD1 (6 bases). V lost 0 bases, J lost 4 bases, and 10 bases lay in between. Germline assignment: CDR1 WSHSY and CDR2 SAAADI. The CDR3 has 15 amino acids. CDR3 coding DNA: TGCGCCAGCAGTGAGTCGGGGACATTTAATCAGCCCCAGCATTTT. This sequence encodes CASSESGTFNQPQHF.

The J gene is TRBJ2-5, the V gene TRBV5-1; D call uncertain. V lost 2 bases, J lost 5 bases, and 4 bases lay in between. The germline V gene encodes CDR1 SGHRS and CDR2 YFSETQ. CDR3 length equals 11 residues. The CDR3 nucleotides read TGCGCCAGCAGCTTCGGGGAGACCCAGTACTTC. It translates to CASSFGETQYF.

The V and J genes are TRBV20-1 and TRBJ1-2; D gene unclear. Trimming left V 3 bases short and J 5 bases short, with 7 bases between. This CDR3 is 11 amino acids long. Germline loops: CDR1 DFQATT, CDR2 SNEGSKA (reference sequence). CDR3 DNA sequence: TGCAGTGCTAGTAGGACGTATGGCTACACCTTC. It is translated as CSASRTYGYTF.

This clone appeared a single time. At one end, the junction sequence differs from germline, possibly due to a read error. V gene TRBV7-7 combines with J gene TRBJ2-2, with D possibly being TRBD1 (5 bases). CDR1 and CDR2 from the germline V gene are SSHAT and FNYEAQ (reference sequence). CDR3 length: 16 residues. The CDR3 region has the DNA TGTGCTAGCAGCTCAGCCGGAACAGGGAACACCGGGGAGCTGTTTTTT. Protein: CASSSAGTGNTGELFF.

This clone came up once. V gene TRBV5-4 combines with J gene TRBJ2-1, with 8 bases that match TRBD2. The junction had 4 bases not matched to a gene; V was cut back by 0 bases and J by 5 bases. In germline, CDR1 is SGHNT, CDR2 YYREEE (reference sequence). The CDR3 runs to 15 residues. CDR3 region: CASSLVAGFNNEQFF. In DNA, the CDR3 is TGTGCCAGCAGCTTGGTAGCGGGGTTCAACAATGAGCAGTTCTTC. The full variable domain, with the rest looked up from reference TRBV5-4 and TRBJ2-1, is ETGVTQSPTHLIKTRGQQVTLRCSSQSGHNTVSWYQQALGQGPQFIFQYYREEENGRGNFPPRFSGLQFPNYSSELNVNALELDDSALYLCASSLVAGFNNEQFFGPGTRLTVL.

J is TRBJ1-5 and V is TRBV28; TRBD1 agrees at 11 bases. Germline CDR1 MDHEN, CDR2 SYDVKM. V lost 4 bases and J lost 7; bases outside the gene matches: 12. The CDR3 length is 17 residues. CDR3: CASSSSGTGGSGQPQHF. CDR3 nucleotide sequence: TGTGCCAGCAGTTCAAGCGGGACAGGGGGATCGGGGCAGCCCCAGCATTTT.

The rearrangement links TRBV9 to TRBJ2-1; 8 bases are a match to TRBD2. The CDR3 spans 14 residues. From germline, CDR1 is SGDLS and CDR2 YYNGEE. The junction had 7 bases not matched to a gene; V was cut back by 3 bases and J by 8 bases. The CDR3 spells CASSAFSGIDEQFF. Written as DNA, the CDR3 is TGTGCCAGCAGCGCCTTTAGCGGGATCGATGAGCAGTTCTTC.

This chain links TRBV15 with TRBJ2-3; 8 bases agree with TRBD1. Looked up from germline, CDR1 is LNHNV and CDR2 is YYDKDF (reference sequence). The CDR3 is 10 residues long. The junction had 1 base not matched to a gene; V was cut back by 3 bases and J by 14 bases. In DNA form, the CDR3 reads TGTGCCACCAGCAGGGACAGGGCGTATTTT. Translating gives CATSRDRAYF.

This chain joins TRBV6-6 and TRBJ2-5, with TRBD1 identical over 9 bases. V lost 5 bases to trimming and J lost 14 bases; unmatched junction nucleotides: 6. The CDR3 totals 11 residues. CDR1 and CDR2 from the germline V gene are MNHNY and SVGAGI (reference sequence). The CDR3 nucleotides read TGTGCCAGCAGTGACGGACAGGGGCCCTACTTC. Protein: CASSDGQGPYF.

The chain employs TRBV25-1 and TRBJ2-7, with D perhaps TRBD2 (5 bases). CDR1 MGHDK and CDR2 SYGVNS come from the germline V gene. The CDR3 covers 14 residues. V dropped 2 bases and J dropped 3 bases, with 11 bases sitting between them. CDR3 sequence: CASSEVGVNYEQYF. CDR3 DNA sequence: TGTGCCAGCAGTGAAGTCGGGGTTAACTACGAGCAGTACTTC.

The chain uses TRBV5-1 and TRBJ2-7; D unclear. Germline V gives CDR1 SGHRS, CDR2 YFSETQ. The length of the CDR3 is 15 residues. Deletions cut 0 bases from V and 0 bases from J, with 10 bases between. The CDR3 DNA is TGCGCCAGCAGCTTGGCCCCAGCAAGCTCCTACGAGCAGTACTTC. Translated, it gives CASSLAPASSYEQYF.

The chain has TRBV5-4 and TRBJ2-3; TRBD1 aligns across 9 bases. Unmatched junction bases numbered 3, after V lost 4 bases and J lost 0 bases. CDR1 and CDR2 from the germline V gene are SGHNT and YYREEE (reference sequence). The CDR3 runs to 15 residues. This CDR3 is CASSPTGGSTDTQYF. CDR3 nucleotides: TGTGCCAGCAGCCCGACAGGGGGAAGCACAGATACGCAGTATTTT.